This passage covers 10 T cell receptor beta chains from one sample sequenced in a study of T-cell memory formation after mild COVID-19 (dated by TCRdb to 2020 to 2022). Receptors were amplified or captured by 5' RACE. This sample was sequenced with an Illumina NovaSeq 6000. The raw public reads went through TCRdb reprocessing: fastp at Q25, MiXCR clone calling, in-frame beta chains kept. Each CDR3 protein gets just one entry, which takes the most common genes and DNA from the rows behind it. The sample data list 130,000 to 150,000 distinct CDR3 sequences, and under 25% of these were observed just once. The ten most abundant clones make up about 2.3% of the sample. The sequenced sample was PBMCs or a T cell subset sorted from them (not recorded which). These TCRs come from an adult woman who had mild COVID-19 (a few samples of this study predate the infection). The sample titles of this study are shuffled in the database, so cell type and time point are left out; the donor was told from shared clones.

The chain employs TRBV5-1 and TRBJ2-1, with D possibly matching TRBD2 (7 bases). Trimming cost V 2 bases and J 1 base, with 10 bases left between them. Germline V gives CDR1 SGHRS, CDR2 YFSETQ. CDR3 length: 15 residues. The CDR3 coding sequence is TGCGCCAGCAGCTTAGGGGGGGAGTCCTACAATGAGCAGTTCTTC. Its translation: CASSLGGESYNEQFF.

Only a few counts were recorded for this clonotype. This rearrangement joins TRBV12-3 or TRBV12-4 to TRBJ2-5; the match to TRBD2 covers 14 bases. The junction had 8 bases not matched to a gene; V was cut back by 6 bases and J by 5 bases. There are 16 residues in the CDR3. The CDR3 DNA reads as TGTGCCAGCAGCCTAGTCGGGACTAGCGGGGGTGAGACCCAGTACTTC. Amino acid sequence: CASSLVGTSGGETQYF.

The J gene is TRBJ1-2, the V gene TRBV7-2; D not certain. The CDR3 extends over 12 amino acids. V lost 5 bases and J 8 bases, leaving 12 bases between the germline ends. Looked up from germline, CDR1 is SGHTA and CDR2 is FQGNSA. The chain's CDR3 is CASSHELGGYTF. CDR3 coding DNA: TGTGCCAGCAGCCACGAGCTGGGGGGCTACACCTTC.

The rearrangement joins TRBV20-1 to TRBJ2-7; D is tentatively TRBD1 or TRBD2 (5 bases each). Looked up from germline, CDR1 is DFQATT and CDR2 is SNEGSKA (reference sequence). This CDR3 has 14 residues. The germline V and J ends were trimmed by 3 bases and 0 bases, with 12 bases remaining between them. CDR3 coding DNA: TGCAGTGCTAGGGACGGGACGGGCTCCTACGAGCAGTACTTC. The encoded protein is CSARDGTGSYEQYF.

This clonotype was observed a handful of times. This CDR3 reads CASSRDRGRYTEAFF. CDR3 nucleotide sequence: TGTGCCAGCAGCAGAGACAGGGGGCGGTACACTGAAGCTTTCTTT. This chain connects TRBV12-3 or TRBV12-4 to TRBJ1-1; 10 nucleotides align to TRBD1. V trimming: 6 bases; J trimming: 3 bases; junction bases outside the gene matches: 7. CDR3 length equals 15 residues.

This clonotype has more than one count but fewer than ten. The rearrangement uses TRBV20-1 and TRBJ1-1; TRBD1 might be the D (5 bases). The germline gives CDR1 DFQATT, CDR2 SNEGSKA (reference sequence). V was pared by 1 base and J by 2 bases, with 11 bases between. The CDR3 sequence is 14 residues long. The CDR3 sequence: CSARGGRDNTEAFF. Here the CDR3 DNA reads TGCAGTGCTAGAGGTGGCAGGGACAACACTGAAGCTTTCTTT.

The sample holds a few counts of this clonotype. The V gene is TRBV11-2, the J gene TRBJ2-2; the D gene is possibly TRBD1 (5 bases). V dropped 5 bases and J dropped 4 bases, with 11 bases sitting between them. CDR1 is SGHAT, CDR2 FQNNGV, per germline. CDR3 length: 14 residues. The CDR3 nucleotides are TGTGCCAGCAGCCTATTGGGGCGCACCGGGGAGCTGTTTTTT. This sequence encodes CASSLLGRTGELFF. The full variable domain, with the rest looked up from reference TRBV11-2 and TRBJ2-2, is EAGVAQSPRYKIIEKRQSVAFWCNPISGHATLYWYQQILGQGPKLLIQFQNNGVVDDSQLPKDRFSAERLKGVDSTLKIQPAKLEDSAVYLCASSLLGRTGELFFGEGSRLTVL.

CDR3 coding DNA: TGTGCCAGCAGAGGGACAGGGGGCATGAAGACCCAGTACTTC. Translated, it gives CASRGTGGMKTQYF. The rearrangement joins TRBV6-5 to TRBJ2-5; 12 nucleotides align to TRBD1. Germline values: CDR1 MNHEY, CDR2 SVGAGI. The CDR3 spans 14 residues. The J segment lost 6 bases and the V segment lost 6 bases, leaving 5 bases of the junction unmatched.

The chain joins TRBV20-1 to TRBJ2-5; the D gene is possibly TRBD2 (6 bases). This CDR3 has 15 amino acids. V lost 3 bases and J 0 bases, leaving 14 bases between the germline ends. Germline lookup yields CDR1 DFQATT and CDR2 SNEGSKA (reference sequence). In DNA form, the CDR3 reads TGCAGTGCTAGGGGTACAACGGGGGACCAAGAGACCCAGTACTTC. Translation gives CSARGTTGDQETQYF.

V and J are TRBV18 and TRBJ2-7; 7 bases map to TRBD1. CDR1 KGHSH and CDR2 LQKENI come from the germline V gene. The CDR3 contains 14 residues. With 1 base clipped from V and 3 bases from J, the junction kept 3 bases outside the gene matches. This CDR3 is CASSPQGAYYEQYF. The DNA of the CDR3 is TGTGCCAGCTCACCACAGGGGGCTTACTACGAGCAGTACTTC.